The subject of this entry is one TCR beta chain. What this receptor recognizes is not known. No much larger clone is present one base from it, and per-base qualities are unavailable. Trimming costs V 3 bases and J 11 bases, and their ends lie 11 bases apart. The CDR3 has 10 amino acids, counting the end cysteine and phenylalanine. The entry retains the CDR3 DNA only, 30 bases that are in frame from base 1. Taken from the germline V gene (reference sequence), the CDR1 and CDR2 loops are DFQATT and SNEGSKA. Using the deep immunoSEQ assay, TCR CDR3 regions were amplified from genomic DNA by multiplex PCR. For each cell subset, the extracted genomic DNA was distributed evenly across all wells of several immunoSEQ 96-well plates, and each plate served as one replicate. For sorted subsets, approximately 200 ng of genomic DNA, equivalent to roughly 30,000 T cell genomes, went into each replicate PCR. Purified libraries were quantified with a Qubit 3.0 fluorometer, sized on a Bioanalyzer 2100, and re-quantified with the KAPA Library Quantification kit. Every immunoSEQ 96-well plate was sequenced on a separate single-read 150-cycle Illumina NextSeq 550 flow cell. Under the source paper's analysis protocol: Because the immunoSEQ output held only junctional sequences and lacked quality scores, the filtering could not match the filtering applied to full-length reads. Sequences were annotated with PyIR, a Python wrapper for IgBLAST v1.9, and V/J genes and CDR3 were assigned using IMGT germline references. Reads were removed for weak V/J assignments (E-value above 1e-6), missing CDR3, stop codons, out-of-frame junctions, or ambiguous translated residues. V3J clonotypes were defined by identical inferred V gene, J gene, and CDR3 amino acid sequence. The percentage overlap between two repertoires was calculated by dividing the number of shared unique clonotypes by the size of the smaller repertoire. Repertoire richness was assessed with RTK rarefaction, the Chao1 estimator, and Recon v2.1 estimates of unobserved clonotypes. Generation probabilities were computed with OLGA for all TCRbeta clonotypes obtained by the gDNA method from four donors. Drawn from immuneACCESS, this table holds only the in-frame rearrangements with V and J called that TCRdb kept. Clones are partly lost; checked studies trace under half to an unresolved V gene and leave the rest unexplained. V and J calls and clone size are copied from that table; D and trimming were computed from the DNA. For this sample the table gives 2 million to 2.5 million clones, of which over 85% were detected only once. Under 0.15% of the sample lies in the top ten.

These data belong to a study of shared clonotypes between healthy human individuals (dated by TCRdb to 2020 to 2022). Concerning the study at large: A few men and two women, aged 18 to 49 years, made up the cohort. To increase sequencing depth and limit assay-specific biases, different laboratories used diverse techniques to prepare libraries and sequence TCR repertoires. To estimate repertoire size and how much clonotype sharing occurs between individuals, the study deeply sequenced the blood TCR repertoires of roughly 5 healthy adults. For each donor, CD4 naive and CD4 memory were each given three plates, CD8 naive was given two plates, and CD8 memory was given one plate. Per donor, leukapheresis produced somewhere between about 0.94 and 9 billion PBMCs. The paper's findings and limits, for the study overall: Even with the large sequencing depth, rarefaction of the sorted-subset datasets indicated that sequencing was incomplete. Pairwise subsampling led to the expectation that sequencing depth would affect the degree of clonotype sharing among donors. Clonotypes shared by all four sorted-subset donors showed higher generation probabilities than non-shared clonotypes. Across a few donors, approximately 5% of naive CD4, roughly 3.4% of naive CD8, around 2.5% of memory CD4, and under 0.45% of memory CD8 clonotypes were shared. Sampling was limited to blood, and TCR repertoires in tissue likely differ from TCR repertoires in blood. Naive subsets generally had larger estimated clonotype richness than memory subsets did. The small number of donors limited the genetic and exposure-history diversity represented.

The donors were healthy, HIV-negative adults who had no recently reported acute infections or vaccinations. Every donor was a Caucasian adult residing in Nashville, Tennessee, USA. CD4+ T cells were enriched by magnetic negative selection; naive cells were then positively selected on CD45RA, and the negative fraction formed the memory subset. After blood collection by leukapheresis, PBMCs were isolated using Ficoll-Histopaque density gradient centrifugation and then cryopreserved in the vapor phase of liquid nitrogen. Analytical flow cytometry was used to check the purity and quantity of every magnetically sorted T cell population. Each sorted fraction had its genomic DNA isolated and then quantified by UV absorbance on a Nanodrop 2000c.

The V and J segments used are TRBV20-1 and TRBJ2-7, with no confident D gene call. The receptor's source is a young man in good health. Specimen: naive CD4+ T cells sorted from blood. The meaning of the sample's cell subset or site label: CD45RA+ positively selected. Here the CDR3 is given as CSASKETEYF. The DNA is TGCAGTGCTAGTAAAGAGACGGAGTACTTC.